This is a list of T cell receptor beta chains from one sample in a study of blood T cell repertoires in COVID-19. Generated by immunoSEQ multiplex PCR, the TCRdb table keeps only in-frame clones and is missing some. This sample carries 200,000 to 250,000 clones, about 85% of them seen once, and the ten largest clones take 9.5% to 13%. The sample was peripheral blood. The source of these receptors is a woman in her forties or fifties with COVID-19, enrolled during active disease. CDR3s include the opening cysteine and the closing phenylalanine or tryptophan. The order of the fields is CDR3 length, J gene, D gene, clone size, V gene, CDR3 protein, CDR3 DNA. A D gene is named only where the DNA matches it firmly. Rows may omit the clone size; those that give it use once, few, many or a size class.

>13|TRBJ1-2|TRBD1|-|TRBV5-5
CASSLGTGRGYTF
TGTGCCAGCAGCTTGGGGACAGGAAGAGGCTACACCTTC
>14|TRBJ2-3|-|-|TRBV27
CASSKQGTGDTQYF
TGTGCCAGCAGCAAACAGGGTACAGGCGATACGCAGTATTTT
>14|TRBJ2-5|-|few|TRBV3-1/TRBV3-2
CASSRPGGRETQYF
TGTGCCAGCAGCCGACCAGGGGGGCGAGAGACCCAGTACTTC
>14|TRBJ1-2|-|few|TRBV5-4
CASSLDRLSYGYTF
TGTGCCAGCAGCTTGGACAGGCTCTCCTATGGCTACACCTTC
>17|TRBJ2-1|TRBD2|-|TRBV2
CASSGQLAGGFYNEQFF
TGTGCCAGCAGTGGCCAACTAGCGGGGGGGTTTTACAATGAGCAGTTCTTC
>15|TRBJ2-7|TRBD1|-|TRBV5-1
CASTNLGQGVLEQYF
TGCGCCAGCACCAACCTCGGACAGGGGGTTCTCGAGCAGTACTTC
>14|TRBJ1-6|-|-|TRBV6-1
CASSEEGGNSPLHF
TGTGCCAGCAGTGAGGAGGGTGGCAATTCACCCCTCCACTTT
>12|TRBJ2-3|-|-|TRBV28
CASSPSRDTQYF
TGTGCCAGCAGTCCCAGCAGGGATACGCAGTATTTT
>15|TRBJ2-2|TRBD1|few|TRBV5-1
CASATGTVHTGELFF
TGCGCCAGCGCAACCGGGACAGTACACACCGGGGAGCTGTTTTTT
>14|TRBJ2-3|-|-|TRBV7-2
CASSLGLFSDTQYF
TGTGCCAGCAGCTTAGGGCTCTTCTCGGATACGCAGTATTTT
>16|TRBJ2-1|-|-|TRBV5-6
CASNVRLGGSYNEQFF
TGTGCCAGCAACGTCCGATTAGGAGGCTCCTACAATGAGCAGTTCTTC
>17|TRBJ2-4|-|-|TRBV11-2
CASSHLRGPIAKNIQYF
TGTGCCAGCAGCCATCTCAGGGGACCAATAGCCAAAAACATTCAGTACTTC
>17|TRBJ1-1|-|-|TRBV21-1
CASSKDWGPTLRTEAFF
TGTGCCAGCAGCAAAGATTGGGGGCCAACCTTACGCACTGAAGCTTTCTTT
>16|TRBJ2-3|TRBD2|-|TRBV27
CASSPTSGSSTDTQYF
TGTGCCAGCAGTCCTACTAGCGGTTCTAGCACAGATACGCAGTATTTT
>13|TRBJ2-1|-|-|TRBV12-3/TRBV12-4
CASSLRLGIEQFF
TGTGCCAGCAGTTTGAGACTAGGGATTGAGCAGTTCTTC
>16|TRBJ2-3|TRBD2|-|TRBV7-2
CASSFGLAGGTDTQYF
TGTGCCAGCAGCTTTGGACTAGCGGGGGGCACAGATACGCAGTATTTT
>13|TRBJ1-4|-|-|TRBV28
CATPTHINEKLFF
TGTGCCACCCCCACACACATTAATGAAAAACTGTTTTTT
>13|TRBJ1-5|-|-|TRBV14
CASSRDTYQPQHF
TGTGCCAGCAGCCGGGACACCTATCAGCCCCAGCATTTT
>17|TRBJ2-7|TRBD1|-|TRBV7-2
CASSFYVGGQGLYEQYF
TGTGCCAGCAGCTTCTATGTCGGCGGACAGGGGCTCTACGAGCAGTACTTC
>14|TRBJ2-7|TRBD1|-|TRBV3-1/TRBV3-2
CASSQGTVTYEQYF
TGTGCCAGCAGCCAGGGGACAGTGACCTACGAGCAGTACTTC
>15|TRBJ2-6|-|few|TRBV30
CAWSGGRSGANVLTF
TGTGCCTGGAGTGGCGGAAGGTCTGGGGCCAACGTCCTGACTTTC
>15|TRBJ2-1|-|few|TRBV27
CASTSSLLLFNEQFF
TGTGCCAGCACCTCTAGCCTCCTTCTATTCAATGAGCAGTTCTTC